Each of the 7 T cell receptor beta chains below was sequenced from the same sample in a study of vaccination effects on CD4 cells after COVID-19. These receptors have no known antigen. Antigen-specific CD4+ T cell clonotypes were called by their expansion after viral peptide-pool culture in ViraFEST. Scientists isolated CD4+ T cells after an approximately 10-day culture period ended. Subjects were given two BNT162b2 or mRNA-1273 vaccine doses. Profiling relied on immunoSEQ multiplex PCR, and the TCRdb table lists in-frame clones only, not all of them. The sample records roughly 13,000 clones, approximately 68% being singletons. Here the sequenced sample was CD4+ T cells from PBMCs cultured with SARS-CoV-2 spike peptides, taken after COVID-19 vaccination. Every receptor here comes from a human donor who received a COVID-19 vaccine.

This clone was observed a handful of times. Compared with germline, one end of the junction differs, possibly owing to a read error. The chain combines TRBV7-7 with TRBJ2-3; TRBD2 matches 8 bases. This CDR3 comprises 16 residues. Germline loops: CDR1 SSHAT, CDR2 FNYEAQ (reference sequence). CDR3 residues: CASSSGAGAGTDTQYF. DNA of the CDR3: TGTGCTAGCAGCTCGGGAGCGGGAGCGGGCACAGATACGCAGTATTTT.

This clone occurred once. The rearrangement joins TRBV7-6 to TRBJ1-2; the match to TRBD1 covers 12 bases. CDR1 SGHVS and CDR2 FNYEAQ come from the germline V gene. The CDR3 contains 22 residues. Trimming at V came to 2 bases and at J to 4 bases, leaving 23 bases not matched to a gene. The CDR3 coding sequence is TGTGCCAGCAGCTTATTGGGGACAGGGGGCGTCGATAGGCCGGGCCGCCCCTATGGCTACACCTTC. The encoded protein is CASSLLGTGGVDRPGRPYGYTF.

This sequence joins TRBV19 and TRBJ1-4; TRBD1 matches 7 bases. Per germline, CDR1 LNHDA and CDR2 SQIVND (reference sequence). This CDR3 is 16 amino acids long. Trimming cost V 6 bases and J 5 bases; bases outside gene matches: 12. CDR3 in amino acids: CASSSPPGGRNEKLFF. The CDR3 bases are TGTGCCAGTAGCAGTCCACCAGGGGGAAGAAATGAAAAACTGTTTTTT.

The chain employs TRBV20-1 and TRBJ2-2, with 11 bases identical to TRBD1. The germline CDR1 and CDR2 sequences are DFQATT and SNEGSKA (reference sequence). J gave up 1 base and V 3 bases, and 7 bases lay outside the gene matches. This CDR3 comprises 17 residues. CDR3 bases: TGCAGTGCTAGTCCCCGGGGACAGGGGGGGAACACCGGGGAGCTGTTTTTT. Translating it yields CSASPRGQGGNTGELFF.

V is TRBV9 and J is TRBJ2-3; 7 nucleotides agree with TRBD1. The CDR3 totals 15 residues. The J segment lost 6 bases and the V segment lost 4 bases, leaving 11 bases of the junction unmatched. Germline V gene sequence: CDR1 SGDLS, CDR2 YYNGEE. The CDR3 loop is CASSPRGQAVDTQYF. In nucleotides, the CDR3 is TGTGCCAGCAGCCCTCGTGGACAGGCCGTGGATACGCAGTATTTT.

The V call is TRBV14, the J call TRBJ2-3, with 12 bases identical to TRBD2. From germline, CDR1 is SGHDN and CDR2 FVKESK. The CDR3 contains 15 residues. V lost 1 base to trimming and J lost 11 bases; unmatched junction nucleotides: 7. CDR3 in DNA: TGTGCCAGCAGCCAAGTAAAGCTAGCGGGAGGGCGGCAGTATTTT. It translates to CASSQVKLAGGRQYF.

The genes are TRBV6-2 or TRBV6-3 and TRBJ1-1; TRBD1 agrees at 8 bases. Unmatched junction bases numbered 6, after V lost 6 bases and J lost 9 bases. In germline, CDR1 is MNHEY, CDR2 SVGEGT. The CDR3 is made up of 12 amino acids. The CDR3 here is CASSRGQAQAFF. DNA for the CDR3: TGTGCCAGCAGCCGGGGACAGGCCCAAGCTTTCTTT.